This record concerns one TCR beta chain sequence. What it binds is unknown. TCRdb redid the calling of the RACE reads with MiXCR, one entry per CDR3 protein. The sample shows fewer than 200,000 distinct CDR3 sequences, more than 25% of them seen only once. Documented time point: pre-sensitization, week 0. Regarding treatment: therapeutic diphenylcyclopropenone sensitization with weekly scalp DPC. The sample belongs to a study of human T cells and chemical hapten exposure. Study-wide findings and caveats: Alopecia in the donors means their immune response may deviate from healthy people's. The formation of large CDR3 similarity clusters by expanded TCRs significantly exceeded that of controls.

The germline CDR1 and CDR2 sequences are SGHRS and YFSETQ. There are 14 residues in the CDR3. V was pared by 4 bases and J by 2 bases, with 13 bases between. This receptor was obtained from a woman in her 30s with alopecia areata. Some clones in this sample may be carry-over from other donors' samples. The rearrangement links TRBV5-1 to TRBJ2-7; D gene uncertain. The sequenced sample was whole blood, obtained in connection with sensitization to the hapten diphenylcyclopropenone (DPC). The CDR3 protein is CASSMGGGTYEQYF. CDR3 nucleotide sequence: TGCGCCAGCAGCATGGGCGGCGGAACCTACGAGCAGTACTTC.